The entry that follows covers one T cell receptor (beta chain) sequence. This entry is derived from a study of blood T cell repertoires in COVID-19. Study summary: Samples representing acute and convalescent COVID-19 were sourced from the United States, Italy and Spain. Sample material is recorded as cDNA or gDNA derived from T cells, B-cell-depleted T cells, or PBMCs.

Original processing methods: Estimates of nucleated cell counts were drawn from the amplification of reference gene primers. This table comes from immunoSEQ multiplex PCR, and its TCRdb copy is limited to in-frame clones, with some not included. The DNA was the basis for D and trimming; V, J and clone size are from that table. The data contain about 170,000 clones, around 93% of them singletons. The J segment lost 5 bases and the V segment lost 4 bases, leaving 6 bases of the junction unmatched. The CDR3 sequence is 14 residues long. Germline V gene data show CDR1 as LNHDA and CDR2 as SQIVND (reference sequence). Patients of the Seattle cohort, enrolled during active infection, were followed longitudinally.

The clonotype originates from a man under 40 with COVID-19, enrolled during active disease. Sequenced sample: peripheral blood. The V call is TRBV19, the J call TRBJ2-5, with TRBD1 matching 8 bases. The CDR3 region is CASSKTGELETQYF. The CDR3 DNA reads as TGTGCCAGTAGTAAGACAGGGGAATTGGAGACCCAGTACTTC.